The rows below give T cell receptor beta chains drawn from one sample of a study of blood T cell repertoires in COVID-19. Generated by immunoSEQ multiplex PCR, the TCRdb table keeps only in-frame clones and is missing some. The data contain some 120,000 clones, approximately 85% of them singletons. Sequencing input: peripheral blood. The receptors derive from a human donor in a cohort sampled during active COVID-19. CDR3s include the opening cysteine and the closing phenylalanine or tryptophan. The D gene is left open where the match is weak. The size of a clone is reported for some rows only, either as once, few or many, or as a class for expanded clones.

j_call cdr3_length v_call clone_size d_call cdr3_aa cdr3_nt
TRBJ2-7 17 TRBV7-2 . TRBD2 CASSSLGLAGAFYEQYF TGTGCCAGCAGCTCCTTGGGACTAGCGGGGGCCTTCTACGAGCAGTACTTC
TRBJ2-1 12 TRBV5-6 . . CASSLDGSEQFF TGTGCCAGCAGCTTGGATGGGAGTGAGCAGTTCTTC
TRBJ1-1 14 TRBV4-1 . . CASSQDLGNTEAFF TGCGCCAGCAGCCAAGATCTGGGCAACACTGAAGCTTTCTTT
TRBJ1-2 16 TRBV4-3 . TRBD1 CASSQDKVTGAWGYTF TGCGCCAGCAGCCAAGACAAGGTGACAGGGGCCTGGGGCTACACCTTC
TRBJ2-1 16 TRBV9 . TRBD2 CASSSGTSNPDNEQFF TGTGCCAGCAGCTCCGGGACTAGTAATCCCGACAATGAGCAGTTCTTC
TRBJ2-4 16 TRBV5-1 once . CASSLVGDLAKNIQYF TGCGCCAGCAGCTTGGTAGGAGACCTAGCCAAAAACATTCAGTACTTC
TRBJ1-2 13 TRBV6-5 . . CASSLEEGYGYTF TGTGCCAGCAGTTTGGAGGAGGGCTATGGCTACACCTTC
TRBJ2-3 16 TRBV7-2 . TRBD2 CASSSNLAGGTDTQYF TGTGCCAGCAGCTCAAACCTAGCGGGAGGCACAGATACGCAGTATTTT
TRBJ2-1 13 TRBV5-4 . . CASTVSISNEQFF TGTGCCAGCACCGTCTCGATTAGTAATGAGCAGTTCTTC
TRBJ2-5 15 TRBV11-3 . TRBD2 CASSLGGRTHETQYF TGTGCCAGCAGCCTCGGGGGGAGGACTCACGAGACCCAGTACTTC
TRBJ2-3 17 TRBV7-2 . TRBD2 CASSLVPSGVIADTQYF TGTGCCAGCAGCTTAGTTCCTAGCGGGGTCATTGCAGATACGCAGTATTTT
TRBJ2-5 17 TRBV27 few TRBD1 CASSRYVRGRIQETQYF TGTGCCAGCAGCAGATATGTCAGGGGGCGTATTCAAGAGACCCAGTACTTC
TRBJ1-2 13 TRBV6-5 . TRBD1 CASSLQGAGGYTF TGTGCCAGCAGTTTGCAGGGGGCGGGTGGCTACACCTTC
TRBJ1-5 18 TRBV4-3 . TRBD1 CASSQELGQGLGNQPQHF TGCGCCAGCAGCCAAGAGTTAGGACAGGGATTGGGCAATCAGCCCCAGCATTTT
TRBJ2-3 15 TRBV6-1 . TRBD2 CASSELAGVADTQYF TGTGCCAGCAGTGAGCTAGCGGGGGTTGCAGATACGCAGTATTTT
TRBJ2-5 14 TRBV7-9 once . CASSAIWAGETQYF TGTGCCAGCAGCGCAATTTGGGCGGGGGAGACCCAGTACTTC
TRBJ1-1 18 TRBV4-3 . TRBD1 CASSQARDRGTMNTEVFF TGCGCCAGCAGCCAAGCCCGGGACAGGGGGACGATGAACACTGAAGTTTTCTTT
TRBJ2-3 15 TRBV11-2 . TRBD1 CASSSGQIIGDTQYF TGTGCCAGCAGCTCGGGACAGATTATAGGGGATACGCAGTATTTT
TRBJ2-7 15 TRBV6-5 few TRBD1 CASTRPMTGMGEQYF TGTGCCAGCACCCGACCAATGACAGGGATGGGCGAGCAGTACTTC
TRBJ1-2 14 TRBV19 . TRBD1 CASRERDRLTGYTF TGTGCCAGTAGGGAGAGGGACAGACTGACTGGCTACACCTTC
TRBJ2-7 13 TRBV12-3/TRBV12-4 . TRBD2 CASSQGLPYEQYF TGTGCCAGCTCCCAGGGACTACCTTACGAGCAGTACTTC
TRBJ1-1 14 TRBV6-2/TRBV6-3 once TRBD1 CASSSGTEVAEAFF TGTGCCAGCAGCTCTGGGACAGAGGTCGCTGAAGCTTTCTTT